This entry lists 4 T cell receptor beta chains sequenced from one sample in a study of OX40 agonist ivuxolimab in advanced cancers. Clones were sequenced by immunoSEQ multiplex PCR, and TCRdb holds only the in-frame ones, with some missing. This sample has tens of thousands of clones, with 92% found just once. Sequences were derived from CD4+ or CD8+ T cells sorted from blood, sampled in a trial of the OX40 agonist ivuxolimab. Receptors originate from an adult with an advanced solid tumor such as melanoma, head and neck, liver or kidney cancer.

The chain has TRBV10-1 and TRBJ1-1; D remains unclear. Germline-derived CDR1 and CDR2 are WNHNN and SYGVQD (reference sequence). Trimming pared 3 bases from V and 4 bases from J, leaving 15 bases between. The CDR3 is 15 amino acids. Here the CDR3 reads CASSDFGELGTEAFF. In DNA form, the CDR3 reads TGCGCCAGCAGTGATTTTGGGGAACTGGGCACTGAAGCTTTCTTT.

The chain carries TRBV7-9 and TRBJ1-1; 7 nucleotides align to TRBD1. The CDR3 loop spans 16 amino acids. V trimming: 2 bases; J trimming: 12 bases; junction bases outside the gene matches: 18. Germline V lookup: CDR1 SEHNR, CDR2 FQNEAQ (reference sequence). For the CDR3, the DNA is TGTGCCAGCAGCTTACCCGCTCCGGGGCAGGGGGTAAAATCTTTCTTT. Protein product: CASSLPAPGQGVKSFF.

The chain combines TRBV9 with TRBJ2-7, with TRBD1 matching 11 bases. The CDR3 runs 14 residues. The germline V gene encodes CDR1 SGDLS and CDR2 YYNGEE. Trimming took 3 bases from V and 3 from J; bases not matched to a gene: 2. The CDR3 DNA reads TGTGCCAGCAGCGCCGGGACAGGGGGCTACGAGCAGTACTTC. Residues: CASSAGTGGYEQYF.

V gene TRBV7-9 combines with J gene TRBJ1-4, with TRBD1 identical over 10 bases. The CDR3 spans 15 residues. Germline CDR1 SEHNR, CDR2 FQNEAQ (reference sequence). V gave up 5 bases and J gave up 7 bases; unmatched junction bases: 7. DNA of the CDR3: TGTGCCAGCAGCCTAACCGGGACAGGGGCTGAAAAACTGTTTTTT. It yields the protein CASSLTGTGAEKLFF.